This entry is about one T cell receptor beta chain. These data originate in a study of blood T cell repertoires in COVID-19. Per the original methods: Amplification of reference gene primers was used by the study to estimate nucleated cell counts. Profiled with immunoSEQ multiplex PCR; TCRdb holds only in-frame clones, not every one. The DNA was the basis for D and trimming; V, J and clone size are from that table. The table has 75,000 to 100,000 clones, over 70% seen once. The CDR3 has 14 residues. The germline V gene has CDR1 KGHSH and CDR2 LQKENI. Trimming at V came to 4 bases and at J to 5 bases, leaving 4 bases not matched to a gene.

Input material: peripheral blood. The source of this sequence is a man aged 55 to 69 with acute or convalescent COVID-19. This chain uses TRBV18 with TRBJ1-4; TRBD1 matches 7 bases. Written as DNA, the CDR3 is TGTGCCAGCTCACGACAGGGCCCCAATGAAAAACTGTTTTTT. Its protein product is CASSRQGPNEKLFF.